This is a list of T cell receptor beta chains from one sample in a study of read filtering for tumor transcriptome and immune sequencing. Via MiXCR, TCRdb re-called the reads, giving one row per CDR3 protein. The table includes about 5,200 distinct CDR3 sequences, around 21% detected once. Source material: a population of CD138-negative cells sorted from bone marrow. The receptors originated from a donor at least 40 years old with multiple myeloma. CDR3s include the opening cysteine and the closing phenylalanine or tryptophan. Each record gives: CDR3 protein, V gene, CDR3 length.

CDR3aa: CASSPWGGQGAFQPQHF; v_gene: TRBV4-1; len: 17
CDR3aa: CASSLWSSETQYF; v_gene: TRBV7-9; len: 13
CDR3aa: CASLTSGGEQYF; v_gene: TRBV18; len: 12
CDR3aa: CASLGGPGNTTYF; v_gene: TRBV6-6; len: 13
CDR3aa: CASSSGVAGVLETQYF; v_gene: TRBV7-9; len: 16
CDR3aa: CASSGTAWSNQPQHF; v_gene: TRBV6-1; len: 15
CDR3aa: CASSLGTGEVYTF; v_gene: TRBV12-3/TRBV12-4; len: 13
CDR3aa: CASSLWGGGELFF; v_gene: TRBV27; len: 13
CDR3aa: CASSLTDSDPYEQYF; v_gene: TRBV5-4; len: 15
CDR3aa: CASSSPGQGAYEQYF; v_gene: TRBV7-9; len: 15
CDR3aa: CSARADGTGLGQPQHF; v_gene: TRBV20-1; len: 16
CDR3aa: CASSQDQGQRGASYEQYF; v_gene: TRBV4-1; len: 18
CDR3aa: CATSSSGVSYEQYF; v_gene: TRBV15; len: 14
CDR3aa: CASSWSRTGTVYSNQPQHF; v_gene: TRBV6-2/TRBV6-3; len: 19
CDR3aa: CASSWKRWPTGELFF; v_gene: TRBV5-1; len: 15
CDR3aa: CASSQETGGRNTEAFF; v_gene: TRBV4-1; len: 16
CDR3aa: CASSQDRIGEQFF; v_gene: TRBV3-1; len: 13
CDR3aa: CASSERTGDQDTQYF; v_gene: TRBV5-1; len: 15
CDR3aa: CASSLEVTLSSYEQYF; v_gene: TRBV7-8; len: 16
CDR3aa: CSGEGGRAYNEQFF; v_gene: TRBV20-1; len: 14
CDR3aa: CASSVYFNEQFF; v_gene: TRBV9; len: 12
CDR3aa: CASSPRPDNYGYTF; v_gene: TRBV9; len: 14
CDR3aa: CASSFSGALPDTQYF; v_gene: TRBV11-2; len: 15
CDR3aa: CASSAGDNQPQHF; v_gene: TRBV5-1; len: 13